The clone carrying this TCR beta chain came up many times. The entry originates in a study of T cells in Graves' hyperthyroidism and ophthalmopathy. Study information: Peripheral blood was acquired at first diagnosis, ahead of any therapy whatsoever.

Disease lasting under 3 months, a NOSPECS grade of at least 4, and a Clinical Activity Score of at least 3 were features of the ophthalmopathy patients. Lactation, pregnancy, other autoimmune disease or uncontrolled infection led to exclusion of patients. Diagnoses used clinical symptoms, serum thyroxine and TRAb, thyroid ultrasound and orbital computed tomography. Researchers amplified the TCR beta CDR3 regions from RNA transcripts. HTBI primers drove first-round RT-PCR of the TCR CDR3. Each CDR3 protein gets one entry after TCRdb re-called the multiplex PCR reads with MiXCR. The data show around 350,000 distinct CDR3 sequences, roughly 15% seen once. CDR1 SNHLY and CDR2 FYNNEI come from the germline V gene. The CDR3 loop spans 13 amino acids. Trimming cost V 7 bases and J 6 bases; bases outside gene matches: 7.

Sequencing was done on a sample of blood. The clonotype originates from a woman in her fifties or sixties with Graves' ophthalmopathy. The chain joins TRBV2 to TRBJ2-3; 7 nucleotides agree with TRBD2. Written as DNA, the CDR3 is TGTGCCAGCACAGGACTAGATGGCGATACGCAGTATTTT. Its protein is CASTGLDGDTQYF.